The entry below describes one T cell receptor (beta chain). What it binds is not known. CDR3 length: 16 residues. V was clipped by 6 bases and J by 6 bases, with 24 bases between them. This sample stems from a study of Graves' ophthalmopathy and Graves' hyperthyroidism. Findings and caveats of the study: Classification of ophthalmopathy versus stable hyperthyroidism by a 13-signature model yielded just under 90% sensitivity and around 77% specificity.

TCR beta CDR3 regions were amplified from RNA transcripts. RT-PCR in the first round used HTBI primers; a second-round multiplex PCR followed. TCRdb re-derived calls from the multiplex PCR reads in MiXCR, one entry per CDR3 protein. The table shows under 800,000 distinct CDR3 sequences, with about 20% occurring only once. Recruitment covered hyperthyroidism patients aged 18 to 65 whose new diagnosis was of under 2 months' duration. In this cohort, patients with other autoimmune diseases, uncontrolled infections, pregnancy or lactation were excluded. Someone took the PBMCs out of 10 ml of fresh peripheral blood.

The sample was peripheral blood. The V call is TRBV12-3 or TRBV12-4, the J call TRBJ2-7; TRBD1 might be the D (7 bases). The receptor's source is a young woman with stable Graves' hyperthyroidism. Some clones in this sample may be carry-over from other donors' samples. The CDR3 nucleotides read TGTGCCAGCAGCCCAAACAGGGGAGGTATAGGGTCCGAGCAGTACTTC. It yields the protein CASSPNRGGIGSEQYF.